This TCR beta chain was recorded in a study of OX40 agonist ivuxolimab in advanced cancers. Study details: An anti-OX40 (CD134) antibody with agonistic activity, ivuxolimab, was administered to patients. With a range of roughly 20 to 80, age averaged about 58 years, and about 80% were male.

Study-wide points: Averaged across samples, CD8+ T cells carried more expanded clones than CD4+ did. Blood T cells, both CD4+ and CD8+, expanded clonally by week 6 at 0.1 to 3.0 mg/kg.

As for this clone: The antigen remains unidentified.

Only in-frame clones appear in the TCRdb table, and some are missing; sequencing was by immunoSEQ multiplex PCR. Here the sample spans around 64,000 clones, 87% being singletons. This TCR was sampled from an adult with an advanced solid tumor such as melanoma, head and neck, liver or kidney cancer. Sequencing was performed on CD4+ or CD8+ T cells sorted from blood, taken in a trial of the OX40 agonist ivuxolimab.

CDR3 loop: CASSLETGSSYEQYF. For the CDR3, the DNA is TGTGCCAGCAGCTTGGAGACAGGGAGCTCCTACGAGCAGTACTTC. The genes are TRBV5-6 and TRBJ2-7, with TRBD1 matching over 7 bases. Germline CDR1 reads SGHDT; CDR2 reads YYEEEE. V lost 0 bases and J lost 0; bases outside the gene matches: 3. The CDR3 runs 15 residues.